The next 20 T cell receptor beta chains were all read from a single sample in a study of T cell repertoires in cytomegalovirus infection. TCRdb analysed the reads with MiXCR anew, one entry per CDR3 protein. In the table there are 510,000 or so distinct CDR3 sequences, less than 30% of which are singletons. The material sequenced was PBMCs. These receptors were taken from a human donor in good health (CMV status not recorded). Some clones in this sample may be carry-over from other donors' samples.

This clonotype has a handful of counts. The chain joins TRBV27 to TRBJ1-2; D call uncertain. The ends were cut back, 7 bases at V and 7 bases at J, with 19 bases in the middle. Germline loops: CDR1 MNHEY, CDR2 SMNVEV (reference sequence). The CDR3 runs 14 residues. DNA of the CDR3: TGTGCCAGCAACGAGGCTCCAGGCCGCAGTGGCTACACCTTC. Protein sequence: CASNEAPGRSGYTF.

This clonotype was seen ten or more times. The chain couples TRBV7-2 to TRBJ2-3; D tentatively fits TRBD1 or TRBD2 (6 bases each). Germline V lookup: CDR1 SGHTA, CDR2 FQGNSA. V was trimmed by 3 bases and J by 2 bases, leaving 9 bases between them. CDR3 length: 14 amino acids. CDR3 DNA sequence: TGTGCCAGCAGCTTGAGGGGGGACACAGATACGCAGTATTTT. It is translated as CASSLRGDTDTQYF.

This sequence joins TRBV6-2 or TRBV6-3 and TRBJ1-1, with D tentatively TRBD1 (5 bases). The CDR3 consists of 13 residues. The germline CDR1 and CDR2 sequences are MNHEY and SVGEGT. Trimming removed 8 bases from V and 1 base from J, with 11 bases in between. DNA for the CDR3: TGTGCCAGCTCAAAAAGGGGGAACACTGAAGCTTTCTTT. Amino acids: CASSKRGNTEAFF.

This clonotype was seen many times. The rearrangement uses TRBV7-2 and TRBJ2-1; 8 nucleotides align to TRBD2. The germline gives CDR1 SGHTA, CDR2 FQGNSA. Unmatched junction bases numbered 7, after V lost 7 bases and J lost 2 bases. This CDR3 has 15 amino acids. CDR3 sequence reads: CASTAGGPTYNEQFF. The CDR3 DNA reads TGTGCCAGCACCGCGGGGGGTCCTACCTACAATGAGCAGTTCTTC.

The CDR3 loop reads CSVDGTSGSSEQFF. The CDR3 DNA follows: TGCAGCGTGGACGGGACTAGCGGGAGCAGTGAGCAGTTCTTC. V gene TRBV29-1 combines with J gene TRBJ2-1; 14 nucleotides agree with TRBD2. V lost 6 bases and J lost 9; bases outside the gene matches: 7. Per the germline V gene, CDR1 is SQVTM and CDR2 is ANQGSEA. The CDR3 covers 14 residues.

The chain links TRBV28 to TRBJ1-1; 7 positions agree with TRBD1. The CDR3 has 14 amino acids. Looked up from germline, CDR1 is MDHEN and CDR2 is SYDVKM. J was trimmed by 3 bases and V by 6 bases; bases with no gene match: 7. The CDR3, as DNA: TGTGCCAGCAGCTCGGGACAGCAGGACACTGAAGCTTTCTTT. Residues: CASSSGQQDTEAFF.

The gene calls are TRBV9 and TRBJ1-2; no clear D gene. Germline V gene lookup returns CDR1 SGDLS and CDR2 YYNGEE. V was trimmed by 1 base and J by 8 bases, leaving 15 bases between them. The length of the CDR3 is 14 residues. The DNA of the CDR3 is TGTGCCAGCAGCGTAATGGGAAGCTTGAGCGGCTACACCTTC. This codes for CASSVMGSLSGYTF.

This clonotype has more than one count but fewer than ten. The chain joins TRBV29-1 to TRBJ2-7; perhaps TRBD1 as D (5 bases). Trimming stripped 0 bases from V and 2 bases from J, with 11 bases between. The CDR3 sequence is 14 residues long. Germline loops: CDR1 SQVTM, CDR2 ANQGSEA. CDR3 in amino acids: CSVEDQDKTYEQYF. The DNA for the CDR3 is TGCAGCGTTGAAGATCAGGACAAGACCTACGAGCAGTACTTC.

This clonotype came up a few times. The chain recombines TRBV19 with TRBJ2-5; no reliable D call. Trimming took 5 bases from V and 6 from J, leaving 13 bases between them. Germline CDR1 LNHDA, CDR2 SQIVND (reference sequence). This CDR3 has 13 amino acids. CDR3 in DNA: TGTGCCAGTAGTCTATGGAGTCGTAAGACCCAGTACTTC. This codes for CASSLWSRKTQYF. Drawing the rest from reference TRBV19 and TRBJ2-5, the complete variable domain is DGGITQSPKYLFRKEGQNVTLSCEQNLNHDAMYWYRQDPGQGLRLIYYSQIVNDFQKGDIAEGYSVSREKKESFPLTVTSAQKNPTAFYLCASSLWSRKTQYFGPGTRLLVL.

The chain couples TRBV7-3 to TRBJ2-1, with D possibly called TRBD1 or TRBD2 (7 bases each). V lost 1 base, J lost 6 bases, and 13 bases lay in between. CDR1 SGHTA and CDR2 FQGTGA come from the germline V gene. This CDR3 spans 15 amino acids. The CDR3 here is CASSLIQGRVNEQFF. For the CDR3, the DNA is TGTGCCAGCAGCTTAATACAGGGGAGGGTCAATGAGCAGTTCTTC.

This clonotype was detected ten times or more. V is TRBV7-2 and J is TRBJ2-5; D might be TRBD2 (6 bases). Trimming took 5 bases from V and 5 from J, leaving 12 bases between them. From germline, CDR1 is SGHTA and CDR2 FQGNSA. The CDR3 consists of 13 residues. CDR3 sequence reads: CASSGGDWETQYF. The CDR3 nucleotides read TGTGCCAGCAGCGGCGGGGATTGGGAGACCCAGTACTTC.

In its sample, this clonotype was seen many times. The chain employs TRBV7-2 and TRBJ1-5, with D possibly matching TRBD1 (6 bases). V was trimmed by 5 bases and J by 9 bases, leaving 17 bases between them. The length of the CDR3 is 14 residues. Germline assignment: CDR1 SGHTA and CDR2 FQGNSA. CDR3: CASSPTAGDGPQHF. The CDR3 nucleotides are TGTGCCAGCAGCCCCACCGCAGGGGACGGGCCCCAGCATTTT.

V usage is TRBV7-2 and J usage is TRBJ2-1; a weak D match, TRBD1 (6 bases). This CDR3 is 14 amino acids long. The germline gives CDR1 SGHTA, CDR2 FQGNSA. The V end was cut by 6 bases, the J end by 6 bases, with 15 bases between. The CDR3 bases are TGTGCCAGCAGGCGACAGGTTTCTGGCAATGAGCAGTTCTTC. Translated: CASRRQVSGNEQFF.

V is TRBV7-9 and J is TRBJ1-2, with D uncertain. The CDR3 contains 14 residues. Germline CDR1 SEHNR, CDR2 FQNEAQ (reference sequence). V lost 4 bases and J 2 bases, leaving 11 bases between the germline ends. CDR3: CASSSAGPNYGYTF. The CDR3, as DNA: TGTGCCAGCAGCTCTGCCGGGCCAAACTATGGCTACACCTTC.

This clonotype showed up just a few times. The rearrangement joins TRBV24-1 to TRBJ2-1; 10 bases line up with TRBD2. J was trimmed by 8 bases and V by 4 bases; bases with no gene match: 10. The CDR3 is made up of 16 amino acids. CDR1 and CDR2 (germline): KGHDR, SFDVKD. Here the CDR3 reads CATSEDSGRPGDEQFF. CDR3 coding DNA: TGTGCCACCAGTGAAGATAGCGGGAGGCCGGGGGATGAGCAGTTCTTC.

V gene TRBV7-8 combines with J gene TRBJ2-1; TRBD1 might be the D (6 bases). The germline V gene encodes CDR1 SGHVS and CDR2 FQNEAQ. The CDR3 consists of 16 residues. The germline V and J ends were trimmed by 2 bases and 4 bases, with 15 bases remaining between them. The chain's CDR3 is CASSLLRRGTYNEQFF. For the CDR3, the DNA is TGTGCCAGCAGCTTACTTAGAAGGGGGACGTACAATGAGCAGTTCTTC.

This chain joins TRBV12-3 or TRBV12-4 and TRBJ2-5, with TRBD1 identical over 7 bases. The V segment lost 6 bases and the J segment 1 base; nucleotides outside the gene matches: 5. The CDR3 is made up of 14 amino acids. In DNA, the CDR3 is TGTGCCAGCAGACGAGACAGGGTCCAAGAGACCCAGTACTTC. Residues: CASRRDRVQETQYF.

The J gene is TRBJ2-2, the V gene TRBV2; D is possibly TRBD1 (6 bases). Trimming pared 10 bases from V and 1 base from J, leaving 16 bases between. The CDR3 extends over 15 amino acids. Germline loops: CDR1 SNHLY, CDR2 FYNNEI. CDR3 residues: CAIMGRDKNTGELFF. CDR3 sequence (DNA): TGTGCCATAATGGGTAGGGACAAGAACACCGGGGAGCTGTTTTTT.

This clonotype was picked up a small number of times. V usage is TRBV5-6 and J usage is TRBJ2-7, with a weak D call TRBD2 (6 bases). The CDR3 has 15 amino acids. Deletions cut 3 bases from V and 4 bases from J, with 17 bases between. The germline V gene has CDR1 SGHDT and CDR2 YYEEEE. Written as DNA, the CDR3 is TGTGCCAGCAGCTCGGCTGTGACTAGTCCTTACGAGCAGTACTTC. It encodes CASSSAVTSPYEQYF.

The V call is TRBV28, the J call TRBJ2-7, with 11 bases matching TRBD2. The germline V gene has CDR1 MDHEN and CDR2 SYDVKM. The junction had 4 bases not matched to a gene; V was cut back by 6 bases and J by 0 bases. The CDR3 contains 15 residues. The CDR3 nucleotides read TGTGCCAGCAGGACTAGCGGGGTAAGCTCCTACGAGCAGTACTTC. Encoded protein: CASRTSGVSSYEQYF. Full variable domain (rest looked up from reference TRBV28 and TRBJ2-7): DVKVTQSSRYLVKRTGEKVFLECVQDMDHENMFWYRQDPGLGLRLIYFSYDVKMKEKGDIPEGYSVSREKKERFSLILESASTNQTSMYLCASRTSGVSSYEQYFGPGTRLTVT.